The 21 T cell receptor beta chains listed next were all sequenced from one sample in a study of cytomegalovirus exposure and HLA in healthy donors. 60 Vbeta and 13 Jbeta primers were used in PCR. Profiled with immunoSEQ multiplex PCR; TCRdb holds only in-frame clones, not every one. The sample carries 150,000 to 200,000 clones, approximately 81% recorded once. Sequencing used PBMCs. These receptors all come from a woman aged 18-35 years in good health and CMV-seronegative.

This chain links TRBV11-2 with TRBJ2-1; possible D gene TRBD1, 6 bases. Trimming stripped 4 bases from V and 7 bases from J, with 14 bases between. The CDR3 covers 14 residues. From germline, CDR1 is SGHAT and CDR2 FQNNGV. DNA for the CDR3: TGTGCCAGCAGCTCGACAGGTATGTGGAATGAGCAGTTCTTC. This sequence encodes CASSSTGMWNEQFF.

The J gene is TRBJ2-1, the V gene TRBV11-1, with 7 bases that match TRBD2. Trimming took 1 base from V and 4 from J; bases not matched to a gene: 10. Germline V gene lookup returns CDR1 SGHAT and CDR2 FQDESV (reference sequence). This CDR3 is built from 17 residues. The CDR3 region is CASSLGVGAGRYNEQFF. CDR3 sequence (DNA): TGTGCCAGCAGCTTAGGGGTCGGAGCGGGGCGATACAATGAGCAGTTCTTC.

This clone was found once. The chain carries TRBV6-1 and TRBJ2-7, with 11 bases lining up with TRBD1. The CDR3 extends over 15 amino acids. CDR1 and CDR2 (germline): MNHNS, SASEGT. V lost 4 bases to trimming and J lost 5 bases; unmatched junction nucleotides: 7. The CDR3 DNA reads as TGTGCCAGCAGTGCCCGGGACAGGGGGTCCCACGAGCAGTACTTC. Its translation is CASSARDRGSHEQYF.

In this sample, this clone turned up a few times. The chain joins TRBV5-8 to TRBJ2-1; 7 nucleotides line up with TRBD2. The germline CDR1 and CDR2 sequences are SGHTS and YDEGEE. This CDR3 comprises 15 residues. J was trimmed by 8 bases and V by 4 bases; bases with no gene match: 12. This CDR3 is CASSHGLVSGYEQFF. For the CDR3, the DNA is TGTGCCAGCAGCCACGGACTAGTCAGCGGCTATGAGCAGTTCTTC.

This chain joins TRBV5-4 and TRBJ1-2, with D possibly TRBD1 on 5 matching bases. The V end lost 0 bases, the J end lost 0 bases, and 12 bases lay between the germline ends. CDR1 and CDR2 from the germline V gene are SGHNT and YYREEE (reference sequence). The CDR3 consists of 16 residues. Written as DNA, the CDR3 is TGTGCCAGCAGCTTGGGGGGGAGGGAAGCTAACTATGGCTACACCTTC. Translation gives CASSLGGREANYGYTF.

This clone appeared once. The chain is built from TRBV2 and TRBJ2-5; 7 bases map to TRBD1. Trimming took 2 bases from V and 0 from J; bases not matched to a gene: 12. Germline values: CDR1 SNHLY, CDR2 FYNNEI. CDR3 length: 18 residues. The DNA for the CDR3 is TGTGCCAGCAGTGAAAGAGGGGGCCAATGGGAGTACCAAGAGACCCAGTACTTC. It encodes CASSERGGQWEYQETQYF.

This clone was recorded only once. DNA for the CDR3: TGTGCCAGCAGCTTGAGACAGGGCTTGGGGGCCAACGTCCTGACTTTC. This gives the protein CASSLRQGLGANVLTF. The chain carries TRBV7-6 and TRBJ2-6, with TRBD1 matching over 7 bases. There are 16 residues in the CDR3. CDR1 and CDR2 from the germline V gene are SGHVS and FNYEAQ. Losses at the gene ends were 3 bases for V and 4 bases for J; bases not matched to a gene: 6.

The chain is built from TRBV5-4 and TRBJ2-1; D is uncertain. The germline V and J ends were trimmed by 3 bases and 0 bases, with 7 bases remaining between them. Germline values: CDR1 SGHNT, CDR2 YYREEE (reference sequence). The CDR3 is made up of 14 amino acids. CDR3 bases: TGTGCCAGCAGCTCTCCGGGCTCCTACAATGAGCAGTTCTTC. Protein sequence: CASSSPGSYNEQFF.

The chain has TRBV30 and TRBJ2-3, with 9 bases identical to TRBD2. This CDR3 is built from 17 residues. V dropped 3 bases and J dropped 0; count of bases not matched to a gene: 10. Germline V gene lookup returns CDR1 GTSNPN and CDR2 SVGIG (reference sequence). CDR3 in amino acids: CAWRASRTSVSTDTQYF. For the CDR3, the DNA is TGTGCCTGGAGAGCATCCAGGACTAGCGTTAGCACAGATACGCAGTATTTT.

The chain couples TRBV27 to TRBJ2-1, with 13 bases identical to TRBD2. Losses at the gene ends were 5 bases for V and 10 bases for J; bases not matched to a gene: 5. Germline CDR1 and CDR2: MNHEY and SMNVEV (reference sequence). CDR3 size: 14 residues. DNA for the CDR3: TGTGCCAGCAGTCGAGGACTAGCGGGAGTCGAGCAGTTCTTC. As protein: CASSRGLAGVEQFF.

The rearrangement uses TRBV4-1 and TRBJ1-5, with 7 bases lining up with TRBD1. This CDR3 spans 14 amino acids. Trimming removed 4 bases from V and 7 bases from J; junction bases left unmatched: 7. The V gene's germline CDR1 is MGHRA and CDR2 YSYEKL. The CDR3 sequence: CASSLTGVGQPQHF. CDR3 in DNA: TGCGCCAGCAGCCTTACAGGGGTGGGACAGCCCCAGCATTTT.

The DNA of the CDR3 is TGCAGCGTTGGGGGGGGCGGCTACGGTTTCCAAGAGACCCAGTACTTC. It codes for CSVGGGGYGFQETQYF. The chain uses TRBV29-1 and TRBJ2-5, with D possibly TRBD2 on 7 matching bases. This CDR3 is 16 amino acids long. V was shortened by 4 bases and J by 1 base, with 19 bases between the two germline ends. Germline V lookup: CDR1 SQVTM, CDR2 ANQGSEA.

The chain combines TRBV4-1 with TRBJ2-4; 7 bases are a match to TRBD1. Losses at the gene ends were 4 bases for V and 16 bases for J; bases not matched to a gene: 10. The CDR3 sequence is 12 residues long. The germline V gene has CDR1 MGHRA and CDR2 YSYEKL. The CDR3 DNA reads TGCGCCAGCAGCCCAGAGAAGGACAGGTCTTACTTC. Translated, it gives CASSPEKDRSYF.

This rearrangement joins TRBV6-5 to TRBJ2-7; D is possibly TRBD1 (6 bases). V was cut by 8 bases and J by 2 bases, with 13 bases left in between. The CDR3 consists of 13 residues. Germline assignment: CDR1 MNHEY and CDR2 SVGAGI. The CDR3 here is CASAETGPYEQYF. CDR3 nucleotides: TGTGCCAGCGCCGAGACAGGACCCTACGAGCAGTACTTC.

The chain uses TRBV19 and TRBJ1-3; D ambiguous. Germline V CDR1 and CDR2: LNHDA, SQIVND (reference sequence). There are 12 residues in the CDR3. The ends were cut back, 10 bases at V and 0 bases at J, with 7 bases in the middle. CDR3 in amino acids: CATSVSGNTIYF. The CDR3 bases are TGTGCCACTTCAGTCTCTGGAAACACCATATATTTT.

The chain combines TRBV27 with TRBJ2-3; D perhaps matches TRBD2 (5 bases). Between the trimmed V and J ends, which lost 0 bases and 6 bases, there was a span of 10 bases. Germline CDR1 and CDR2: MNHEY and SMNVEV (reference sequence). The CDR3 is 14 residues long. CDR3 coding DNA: TGTGCCAGCAGTTTATCTAGCGCGTGGGATACGCAGTATTTT. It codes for CASSLSSAWDTQYF.

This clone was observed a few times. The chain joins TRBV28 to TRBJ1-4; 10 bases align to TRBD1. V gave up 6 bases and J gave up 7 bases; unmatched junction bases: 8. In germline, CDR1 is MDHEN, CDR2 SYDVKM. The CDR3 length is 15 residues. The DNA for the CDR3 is TGTGCCAGCAGCCCACGAGGGACAGGGGCTGAAAAACTGTTTTTT. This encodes CASSPRGTGAEKLFF.

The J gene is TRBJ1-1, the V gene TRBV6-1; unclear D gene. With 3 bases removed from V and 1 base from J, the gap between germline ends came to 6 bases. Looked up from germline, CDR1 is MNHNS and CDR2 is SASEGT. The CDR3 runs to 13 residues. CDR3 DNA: TGTGCCAGCAGTGATGTACAGAACACTGAAGCTTTCTTT. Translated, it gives CASSDVQNTEAFF.

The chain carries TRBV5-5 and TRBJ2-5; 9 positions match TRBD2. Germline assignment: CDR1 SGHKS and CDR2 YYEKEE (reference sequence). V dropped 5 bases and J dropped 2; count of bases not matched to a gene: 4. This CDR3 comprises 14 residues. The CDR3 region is CASSNLAGQETQYF. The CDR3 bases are TGTGCCAGCAGTAATCTAGCGGGGCAAGAGACCCAGTACTTC.

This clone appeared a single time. The CDR3 here is CASSLVGRYEKLFF. CDR3 sequence (DNA): TGTGCCAGCAGTTTGGTTGGGAGGTATGAAAAACTGTTTTTT. The V call is TRBV28, the J call TRBJ1-4; D not resolved. Looked up from germline, CDR1 is MDHEN and CDR2 is SYDVKM. The CDR3 covers 14 residues. V lost 3 bases and J 6 bases, leaving 11 bases between the germline ends.

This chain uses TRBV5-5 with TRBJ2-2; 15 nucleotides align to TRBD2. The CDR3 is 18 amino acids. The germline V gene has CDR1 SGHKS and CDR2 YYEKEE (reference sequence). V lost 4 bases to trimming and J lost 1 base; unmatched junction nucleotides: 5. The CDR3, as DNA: TGTGCCAGCAGCCAGGGACTAGCGGGAGGTCAGAACACCGGGGAGCTGTTTTTT. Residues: CASSQGLAGGQNTGELFF.